Described below is a single T cell receptor (beta chain) sequence and its context. A far larger clone is off by one base, so a read error is likely. Without the conserved terminal phenylalanine or tryptophan, this CDR3 likely stems from a read error. This sample was included in a study of regulatory T cells in long-lasting Graves disease. In building TCR beta libraries, iRepertoire HTBI primers were used together with Arm-PCR of CDR3 regions. MiXCR, applied by TCRdb to the multiplex PCR reads, yields one record per CDR3 protein. The sample carries approximately 460,000 distinct CDR3 sequences, about 17% recorded once. This CDR3 region has 14 residues. Germline assignment: CDR1 SGHTA and CDR2 FQGNSA. Unmatched junction bases numbered 2, after V lost 3 bases and J lost 2 bases. Documented time point: newly diagnosed GD, antithyroid drugs for less than 3 months. With RNA extracted from PBMCs as input, the TCR library was made.

The same sample was also used in a study of T cells in Graves' hyperthyroidism and ophthalmopathy.

The TCR comes from a woman younger than 45 with Graves disease. The specimen comprised peripheral blood mononuclear cells (PBMCs), sampled at new diagnosis, from a patient treated with antithyroid drugs. The chain employs TRBV7-2 and TRBJ2-5; 8 bases agree with TRBD2. The CDR3 sequence: CASSLSSGQETQYS. CDR3 nucleotide sequence: TGTGCCAGCAGCTTGTCTAGCGGGCAAGAGACCCAGTACTCC.